This T cell receptor beta chain comes out of a study of early T cells in non-severe SARS-CoV-2 infection. Background on the study: Whole-blood bulk RNA, unsorted, was sequenced, and chains were unpaired.

TCRdb redid the calling of the 5' RACE reads with MiXCR, one entry per CDR3 protein. The table shows about 55,000 distinct CDR3 sequences, with under 8% occurring only once. The CDR3 is 15 amino acids. Germline-derived CDR1 and CDR2 are LGHNA and YNFKEQ. V shed 5 bases and J shed 0 bases, with 12 bases lying between them. This clonotype was found many times. The sequenced sample was whole blood, obtained at baseline. This receptor was taken from an adult who was a healthcare worker with PCR-confirmed SARS-CoV-2 infection or an uninfected control (not recorded which). This rearrangement joins TRBV4-2 to TRBJ2-3, with D perhaps TRBD2 (7 bases). CDR3 amino acids: CASSSRGLSTDTQYF. The CDR3 DNA reads as TGTGCCAGCAGCTCGCGGGGGCTCAGCACAGATACGCAGTATTTT.